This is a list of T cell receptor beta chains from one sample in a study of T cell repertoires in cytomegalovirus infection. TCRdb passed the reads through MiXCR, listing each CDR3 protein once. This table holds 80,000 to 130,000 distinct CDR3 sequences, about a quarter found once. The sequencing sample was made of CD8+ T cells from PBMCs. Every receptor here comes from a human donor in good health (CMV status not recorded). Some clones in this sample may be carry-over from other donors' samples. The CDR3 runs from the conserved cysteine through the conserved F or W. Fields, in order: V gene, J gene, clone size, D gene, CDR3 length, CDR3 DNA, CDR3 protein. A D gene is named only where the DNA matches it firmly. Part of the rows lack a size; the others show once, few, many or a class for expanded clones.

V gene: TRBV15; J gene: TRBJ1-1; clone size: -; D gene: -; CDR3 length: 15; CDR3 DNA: TGTGCCACCAGCAGGGGACCCAACTCGAACACTGAAGCTTTCTTT; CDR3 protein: CATSRGPNSNTEAFF
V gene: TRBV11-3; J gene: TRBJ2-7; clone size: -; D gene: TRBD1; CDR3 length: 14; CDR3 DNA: TGTGCCAGCAGCCATCGGGACAGGCCGGGAGAGCAGTACTTC; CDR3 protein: CASSHRDRPGEQYF
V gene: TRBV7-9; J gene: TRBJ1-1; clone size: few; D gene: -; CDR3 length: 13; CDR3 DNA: TGTGCCAGCAGCGTACCCGGGAACACTGAAGCTTTCTTT; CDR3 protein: CASSVPGNTEAFF
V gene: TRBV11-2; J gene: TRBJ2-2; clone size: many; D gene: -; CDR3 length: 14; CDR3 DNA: TGTGCCAGCAGCTTAGTTGGCCAAACCGGGGAGCTGTTTTTT; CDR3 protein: CASSLVGQTGELFF
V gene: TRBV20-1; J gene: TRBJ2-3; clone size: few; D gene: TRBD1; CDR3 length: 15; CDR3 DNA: TGCAGTGCTAGAGACAGACAGGGGCCGGCAGATACGCAGTATTTT; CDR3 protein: CSARDRQGPADTQYF
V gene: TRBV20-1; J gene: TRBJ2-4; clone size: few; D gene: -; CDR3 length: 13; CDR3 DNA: TGCAGTGCTAGAGTACCAGAGAAAAACATTCAGTACTTC; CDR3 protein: CSARVPEKNIQYF
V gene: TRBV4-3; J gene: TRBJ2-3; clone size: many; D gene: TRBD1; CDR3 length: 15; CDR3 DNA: TGCGCCAGCAGCCAACGGGACAGAGGGACAGATACGCAGTATTTT; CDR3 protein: CASSQRDRGTDTQYF
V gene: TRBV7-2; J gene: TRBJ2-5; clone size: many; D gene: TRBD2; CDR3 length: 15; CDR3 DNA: TGTGCCAGCAGCTTAGTAGCGGGGGGGCGAGAGACCCAGTACTTC; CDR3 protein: CASSLVAGGRETQYF
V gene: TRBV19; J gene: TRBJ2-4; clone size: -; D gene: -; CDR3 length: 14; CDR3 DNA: TGTGCCAGTTCCTTTAGCGGCCCCAAAAACATTCAGTACTTC; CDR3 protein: CASSFSGPKNIQYF
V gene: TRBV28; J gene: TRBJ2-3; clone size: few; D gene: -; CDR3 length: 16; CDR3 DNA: TGTGCCAGCAGTTTTGGGCTAGCGACCGCCACAGATACGCAGTATTTT; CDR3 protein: CASSFGLATATDTQYF
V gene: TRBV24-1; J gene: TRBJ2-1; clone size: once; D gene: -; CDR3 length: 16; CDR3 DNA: TGTGCCACCAGTGATGCGGGGGCCTCCTCCTACAATGAGCAGTTCTTC; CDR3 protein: CATSDAGASSYNEQFF
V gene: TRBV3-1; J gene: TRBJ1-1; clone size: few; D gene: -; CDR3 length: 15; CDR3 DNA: TGTGCCAGCAGCCAAGAAAGGGGATTGAACACTGAAGCTTTCTTT; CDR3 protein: CASSQERGLNTEAFF
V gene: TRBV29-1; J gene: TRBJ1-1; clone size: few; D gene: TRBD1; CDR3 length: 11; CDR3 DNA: TGCAGCGGAGAATTGGACAGGATTACTTTCTTT; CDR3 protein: CSGELDRITFF
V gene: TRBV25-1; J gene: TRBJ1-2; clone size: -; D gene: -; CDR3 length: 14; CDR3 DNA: TGTGCCAGCAGTCTACCGACAGACAAATATGGCTACACCTTC; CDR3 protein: CASSLPTDKYGYTF
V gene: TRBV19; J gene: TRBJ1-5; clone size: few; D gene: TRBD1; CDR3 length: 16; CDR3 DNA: TGTGCCAGTAGTCCCGGAGCGGAGGGGGCTAATCAGCCCCAGCATTTT; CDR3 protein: CASSPGAEGANQPQHF
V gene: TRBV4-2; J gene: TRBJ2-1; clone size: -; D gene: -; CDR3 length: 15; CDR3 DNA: TGTGCCAGCAGCCAAGGGCCCTCCAATTACAATGAGCAGTTCTTC; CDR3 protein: CASSQGPSNYNEQFF
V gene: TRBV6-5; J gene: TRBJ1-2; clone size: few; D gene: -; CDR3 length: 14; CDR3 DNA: TGTGCCAGCAGCCGCGCCACAGGGTACGGGGGCTACACCTTC; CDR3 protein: CASSRATGYGGYTF
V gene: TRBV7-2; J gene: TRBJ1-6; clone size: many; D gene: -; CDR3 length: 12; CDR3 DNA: TGTGCCAGCAGCCTTGGACCCTCACCCCTCCACTTT; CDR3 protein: CASSLGPSPLHF
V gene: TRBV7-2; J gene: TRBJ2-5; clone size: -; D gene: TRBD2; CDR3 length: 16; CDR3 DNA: TGTGCCAGCAGCTTAGGGGCTAGCGGGAGCGGAGAGACCCAGTACTTC; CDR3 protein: CASSLGASGSGETQYF
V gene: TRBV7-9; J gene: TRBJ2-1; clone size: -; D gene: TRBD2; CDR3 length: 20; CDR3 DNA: TGTGCCAGCAGTACCGAGGGACTAGCGGGGGAAGCTCCACCCCTCCATGAGCAGTTCTTC; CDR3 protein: CASSTEGLAGEAPPLHEQFF
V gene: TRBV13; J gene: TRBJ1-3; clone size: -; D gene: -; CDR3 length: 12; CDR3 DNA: TGTGCCAGCAGCTTAGTCCGGAACACCATATATTTT; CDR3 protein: CASSLVRNTIYF
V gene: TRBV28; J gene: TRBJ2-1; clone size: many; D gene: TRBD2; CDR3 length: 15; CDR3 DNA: TGTGCCAGCAGTCCACCGGGACTAGGGAGTGATGAGCAGTTCTTC; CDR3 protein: CASSPPGLGSDEQFF
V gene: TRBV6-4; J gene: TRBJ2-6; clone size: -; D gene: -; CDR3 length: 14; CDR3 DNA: TGTGCCAGCAGTGACGGCTCTGGGGCCAACGTCCTGACTTTC; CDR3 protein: CASSDGSGANVLTF
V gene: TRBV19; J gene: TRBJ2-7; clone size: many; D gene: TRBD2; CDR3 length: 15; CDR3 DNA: TGTGCCAGTGCCGTCGGGAGGGACGGGTCCTACGAGCAGTACTTC; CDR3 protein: CASAVGRDGSYEQYF
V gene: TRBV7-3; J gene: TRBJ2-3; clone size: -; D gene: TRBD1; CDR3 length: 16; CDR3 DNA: TGTGCCAGCAGCGAGGGACAGGGGGTGGGGACAGATACGCAGTATTTT; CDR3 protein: CASSEGQGVGTDTQYF
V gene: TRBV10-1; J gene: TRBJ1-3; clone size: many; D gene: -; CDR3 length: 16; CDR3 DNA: TGCGCCAGCAGTGAGTCGTCGGGGGCAAGTGGAAACACCATATATTTT; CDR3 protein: CASSESSGASGNTIYF
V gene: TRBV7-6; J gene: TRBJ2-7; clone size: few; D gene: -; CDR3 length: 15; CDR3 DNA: TGTGCCAGCAGCCGCCAGGGGGGGGGGTCCTACGAGCAGTACTTC; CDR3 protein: CASSRQGGGSYEQYF
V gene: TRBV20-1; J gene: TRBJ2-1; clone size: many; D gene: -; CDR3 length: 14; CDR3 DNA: TGCAGTGCTAGGACAGACAGGTACGGAAATGAGCAGTTCTTC; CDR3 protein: CSARTDRYGNEQFF
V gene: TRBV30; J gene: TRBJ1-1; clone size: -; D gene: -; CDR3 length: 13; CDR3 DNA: TGTGCCGGACCTGGGGCCGTGAACACTGAAGCTTTCTTT; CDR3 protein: CAGPGAVNTEAFF
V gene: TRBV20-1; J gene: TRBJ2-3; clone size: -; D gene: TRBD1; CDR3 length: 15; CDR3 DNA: TGCAGTGCTGAGGGGGACAGTTCTAGCACAGATACGCAGTATTTT; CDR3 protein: CSAEGDSSSTDTQYF
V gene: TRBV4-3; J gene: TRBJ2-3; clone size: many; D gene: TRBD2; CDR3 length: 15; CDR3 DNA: TGCGCCAGCAGCTGGGAGGCTAGCGGGGGGGCGGGGCAGTATTTT; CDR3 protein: CASSWEASGGAGQYF
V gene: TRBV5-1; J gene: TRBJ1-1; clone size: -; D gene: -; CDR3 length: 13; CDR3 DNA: TGCGCCAGCAGCTTGAGGGGGAAAACTGAAGCTTTCTTT; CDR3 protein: CASSLRGKTEAFF
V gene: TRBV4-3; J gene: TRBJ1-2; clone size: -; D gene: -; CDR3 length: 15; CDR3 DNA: TGCGCCAGCAGCCAAGATCGAGCAGGAAACTATGGCTACACCTTC; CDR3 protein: CASSQDRAGNYGYTF
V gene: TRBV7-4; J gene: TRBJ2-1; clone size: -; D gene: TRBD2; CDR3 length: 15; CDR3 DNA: TGTGCCAGCGGAATTTTACTAGCGGGACGAAATGAGCAGTTCTTC; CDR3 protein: CASGILLAGRNEQFF
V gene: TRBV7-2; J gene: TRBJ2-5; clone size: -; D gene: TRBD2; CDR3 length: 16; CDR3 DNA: TGTGCCAGCAGCTACCAACCCGGGACTACAGAAGAGACCCAGTACTTC; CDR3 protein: CASSYQPGTTEETQYF
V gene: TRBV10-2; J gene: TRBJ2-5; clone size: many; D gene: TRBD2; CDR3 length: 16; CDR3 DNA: TGCGCCAGCAGAGGGCCTAGCGGGGGCCCCGGGGAGACCCAGTACTTC; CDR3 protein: CASRGPSGGPGETQYF
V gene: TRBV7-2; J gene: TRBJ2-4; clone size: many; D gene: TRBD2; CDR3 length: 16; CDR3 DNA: TGTGCCAGCAGCTGGGGACTAGCGGGGCCCAAAAACATTCAGTACTTC; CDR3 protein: CASSWGLAGPKNIQYF
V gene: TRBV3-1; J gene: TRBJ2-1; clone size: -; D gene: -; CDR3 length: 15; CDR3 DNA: TGTGACAGCAGACGCACCATGGAGGCATACAATGAGCAGTTCTTC; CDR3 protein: CDSRRTMEAYNEQFF
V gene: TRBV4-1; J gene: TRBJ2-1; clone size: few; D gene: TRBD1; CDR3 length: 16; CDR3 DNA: TGCGCCAGCAGCCAAGAAGACGGGACAGGCATCAATGAGCAGTTCTTC; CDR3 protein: CASSQEDGTGINEQFF
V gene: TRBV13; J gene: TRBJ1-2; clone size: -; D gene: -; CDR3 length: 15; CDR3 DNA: TGTGCCAGCAGCCGTACAGCGGCCGCTAACTATGGCTACACCTTC; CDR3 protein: CASSRTAAANYGYTF
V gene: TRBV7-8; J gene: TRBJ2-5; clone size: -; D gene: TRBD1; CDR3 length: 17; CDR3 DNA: TGTGCCAGCAGCTCGACAGGGGGCGGGGGAATCCAAGAGACCCAGTACTTC; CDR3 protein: CASSSTGGGGIQETQYF
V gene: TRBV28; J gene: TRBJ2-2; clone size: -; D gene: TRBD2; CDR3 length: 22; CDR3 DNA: TGTGCCAGCAGTTTTCTGGGGGGGCTGGTGCCCCAGCGGGGGCCCGACACCGGGGAGCTGTTTTTT; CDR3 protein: CASSFLGGLVPQRGPDTGELFF
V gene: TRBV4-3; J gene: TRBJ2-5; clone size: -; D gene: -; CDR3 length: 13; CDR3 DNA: TGCGCCAGCAGCCATCGTTTGGCCGAGACCCAGTACTTC; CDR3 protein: CASSHRLAETQYF
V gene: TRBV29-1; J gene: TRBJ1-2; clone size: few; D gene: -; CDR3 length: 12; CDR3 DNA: TGCAGCGTTGAAGATCTCATAGATGGCTACACCTTC; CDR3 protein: CSVEDLIDGYTF
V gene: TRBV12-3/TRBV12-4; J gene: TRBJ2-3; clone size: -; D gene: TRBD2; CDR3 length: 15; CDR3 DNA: TGTGCCAGCAGCCTAGCGGGGGTTAGCACAGATACGCAGTATTTT; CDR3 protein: CASSLAGVSTDTQYF
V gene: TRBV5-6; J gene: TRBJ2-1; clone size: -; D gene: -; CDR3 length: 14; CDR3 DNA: TGTGCCAGCAGCTTGGCCACTTCCTACAATGAGCAGTTCTTC; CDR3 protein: CASSLATSYNEQFF
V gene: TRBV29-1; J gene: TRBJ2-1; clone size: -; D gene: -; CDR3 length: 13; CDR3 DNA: TGCAGCGTTGAAAGCGACTCCTACAATGAGCAGTTCTTC; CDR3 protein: CSVESDSYNEQFF
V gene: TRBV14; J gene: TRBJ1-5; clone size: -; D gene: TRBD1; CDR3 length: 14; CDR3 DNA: TGTGCCAGCAGCGACAGGGGTATAGGTCAGCCCCAGCATTTT; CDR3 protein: CASSDRGIGQPQHF
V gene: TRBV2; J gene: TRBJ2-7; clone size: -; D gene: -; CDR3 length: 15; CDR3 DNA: TGTGCCAGCAGTGGGGGTAGGGACCGGTCCTACGAGCAGTACTTC; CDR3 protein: CASSGGRDRSYEQYF
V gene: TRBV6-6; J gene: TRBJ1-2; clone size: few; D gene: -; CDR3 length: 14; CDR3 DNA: TGTGCCAGCAGTTACTCGTATCGTCGGTATGGCTACACCTTC; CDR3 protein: CASSYSYRRYGYTF
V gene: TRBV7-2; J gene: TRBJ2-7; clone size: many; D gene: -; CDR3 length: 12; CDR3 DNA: TGTGCCAGCAGCTTAAGCCGCTACGAGCAGTACTTC; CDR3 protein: CASSLSRYEQYF
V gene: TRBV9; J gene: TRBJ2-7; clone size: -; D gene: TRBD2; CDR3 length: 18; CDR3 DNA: TGTGCCAGCAGCGGCAGTCCCGGGACTAGCGGGAGCTCCTACGAGCAGTACTTC; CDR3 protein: CASSGSPGTSGSSYEQYF
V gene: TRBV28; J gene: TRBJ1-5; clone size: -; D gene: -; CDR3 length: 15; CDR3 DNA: TGTGCCAGCAGTCCCACCTACGGAGGGTTGCAGCCCCAGCATTTT; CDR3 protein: CASSPTYGGLQPQHF
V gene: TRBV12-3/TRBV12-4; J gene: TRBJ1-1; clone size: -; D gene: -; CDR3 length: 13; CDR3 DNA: TGTGCCAGCAGTTTATATGGTGGAAGCTGGGCTTTCTTT; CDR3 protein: CASSLYGGSWAFF
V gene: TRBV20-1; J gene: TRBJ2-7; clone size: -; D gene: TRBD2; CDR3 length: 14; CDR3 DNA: TGCAGTGCTAGAGGACTAGCGGGAGTAGTGGAGCAGTACTTC; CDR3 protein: CSARGLAGVVEQYF